This note documents a single T cell receptor beta chain sequence. What it binds is unknown. Germline CDR1 and CDR2: MGHDK and SYGVNS. This CDR3 has 15 amino acids. V lost 5 bases to trimming and J lost 7 bases, with 21 bases between them. These data belong to a study of CD8+CD57+ T cells in acquired aplastic anemia. Study overall: Researchers reported that healthy donors averaged around 10 million reads for CD4+ cells. Points from the study as a whole: Patients and controls were found to share approximately 31 CD8+ CDR3 sequences.

Profiling of TCR beta VDJ combinations and CDR3 sequences used genomic DNA as template. MiXCR, run by TCRdb on the reads, gives a single entry per CDR3 protein. The profile shows about 110,000 distinct CDR3 sequences, around 53% of them singletons. This TCR was sampled from a human donor in good health, serving as a control. The sequenced sample consisted of sorted CD4+, CD8+, or CD8+CD57+ T cells (not recorded which) from PBMCs. V gene TRBV25-1 combines with J gene TRBJ2-7, with D possibly being TRBD1 or TRBD2 (7 bases each). CDR3 bases: TGTGCCAGCAGTTACTCGCAGGGGGGGCATATGGAGCAGTACTTC. Translated: CASSYSQGGHMEQYF.